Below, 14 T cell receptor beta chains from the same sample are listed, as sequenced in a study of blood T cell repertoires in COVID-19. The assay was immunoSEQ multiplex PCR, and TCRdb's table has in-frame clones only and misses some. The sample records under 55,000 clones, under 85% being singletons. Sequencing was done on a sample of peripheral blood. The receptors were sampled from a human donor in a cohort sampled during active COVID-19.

The CDR3 DNA sequence: TGTGCCAGCAGCTTACGGACAGGGGCTAGCACAGATACGCAGTATTTT. It specifies CASSLRTGASTDTQYF. This chain connects TRBV5-6 to TRBJ2-3, with 9 bases that match TRBD1. CDR1 is SGHDT and CDR2 is YYEEEE in the germline V gene. This CDR3 has 16 residues. Trimming took 2 bases from V and 0 from J; bases not matched to a gene: 4.

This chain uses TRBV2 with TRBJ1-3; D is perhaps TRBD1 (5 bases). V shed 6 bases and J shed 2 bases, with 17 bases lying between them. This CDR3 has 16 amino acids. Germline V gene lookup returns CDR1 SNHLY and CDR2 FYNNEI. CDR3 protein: CASRGTLAGPGNTIYF. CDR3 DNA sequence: TGTGCCAGCAGAGGAACTCTGGCGGGGCCTGGAAACACCATATATTTT.

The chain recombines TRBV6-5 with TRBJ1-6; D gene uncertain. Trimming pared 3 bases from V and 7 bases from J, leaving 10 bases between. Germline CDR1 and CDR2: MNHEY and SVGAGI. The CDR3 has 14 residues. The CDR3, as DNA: TGTGCCAGCAGTTATCAAGGAGGGAATTCACCCCTCCACTTT. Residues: CASSYQGGNSPLHF.

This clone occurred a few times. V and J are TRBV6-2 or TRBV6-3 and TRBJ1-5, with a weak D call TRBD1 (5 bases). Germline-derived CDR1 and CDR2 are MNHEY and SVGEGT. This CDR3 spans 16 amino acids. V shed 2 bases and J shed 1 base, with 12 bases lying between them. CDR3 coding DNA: TGTGCCAGCAGTTACGATCAGGGTACGAGCAATCAGCCCCAGCATTTT. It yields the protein CASSYDQGTSNQPQHF.

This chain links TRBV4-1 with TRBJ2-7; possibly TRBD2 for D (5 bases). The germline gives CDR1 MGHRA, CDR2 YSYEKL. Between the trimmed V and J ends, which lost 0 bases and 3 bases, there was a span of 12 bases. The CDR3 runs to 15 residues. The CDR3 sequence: CASSQEGSRIYEQYF. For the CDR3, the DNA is TGCGCCAGCAGCCAAGAGGGGAGCCGGATCTACGAGCAGTACTTC.

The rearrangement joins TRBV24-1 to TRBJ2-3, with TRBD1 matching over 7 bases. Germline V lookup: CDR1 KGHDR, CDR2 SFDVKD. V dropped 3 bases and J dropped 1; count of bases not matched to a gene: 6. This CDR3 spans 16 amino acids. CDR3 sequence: CATSDTTGVGTDTQYF. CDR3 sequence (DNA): TGTGCCACCAGTGATACAACAGGGGTGGGCACAGATACGCAGTATTTT.

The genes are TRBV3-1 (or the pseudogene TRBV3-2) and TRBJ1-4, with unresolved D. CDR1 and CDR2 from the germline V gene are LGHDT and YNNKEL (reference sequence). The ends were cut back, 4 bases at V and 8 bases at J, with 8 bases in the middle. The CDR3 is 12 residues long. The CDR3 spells CASSPAGEKLFF. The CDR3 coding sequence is TGTGCCAGCAGCCCCGCGGGGGAAAAACTGTTTTTT.

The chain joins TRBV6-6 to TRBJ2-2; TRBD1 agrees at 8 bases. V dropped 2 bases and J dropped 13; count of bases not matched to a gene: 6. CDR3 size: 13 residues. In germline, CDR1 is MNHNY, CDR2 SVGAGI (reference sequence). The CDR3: CASSYDRGIWLFF. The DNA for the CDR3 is TGTGCCAGCAGTTACGACAGGGGCATATGGCTGTTTTTT.

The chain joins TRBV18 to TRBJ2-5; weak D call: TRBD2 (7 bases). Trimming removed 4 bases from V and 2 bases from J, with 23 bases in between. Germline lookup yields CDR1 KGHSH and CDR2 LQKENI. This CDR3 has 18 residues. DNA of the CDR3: TGTGCCAGCTCACGGGTATTCGGGGGGCGCGAAGGACAAGAGACCCAGTACTTC. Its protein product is CASSRVFGGREGQETQYF.

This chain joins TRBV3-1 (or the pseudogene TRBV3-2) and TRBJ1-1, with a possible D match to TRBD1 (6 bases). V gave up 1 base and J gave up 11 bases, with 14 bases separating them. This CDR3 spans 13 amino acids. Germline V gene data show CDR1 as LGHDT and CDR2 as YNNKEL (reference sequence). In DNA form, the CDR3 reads TGTGCCAGCAGCCAAGGGGGGCCCCTTGGGGCTTTCTTT. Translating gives CASSQGGPLGAFF.

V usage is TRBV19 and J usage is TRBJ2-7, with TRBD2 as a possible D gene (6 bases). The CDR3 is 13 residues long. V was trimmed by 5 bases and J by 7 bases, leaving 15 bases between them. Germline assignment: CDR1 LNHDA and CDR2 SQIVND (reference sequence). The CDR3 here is CASSRGLRREQYF. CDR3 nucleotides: TGTGCCAGTAGTCGGGGACTGCGTCGAGAGCAGTACTTC.

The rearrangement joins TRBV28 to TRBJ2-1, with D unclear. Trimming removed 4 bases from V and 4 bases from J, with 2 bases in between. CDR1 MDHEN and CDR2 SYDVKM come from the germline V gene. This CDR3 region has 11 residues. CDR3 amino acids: CASSSYNEQFF. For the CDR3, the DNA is TGTGCCAGCAGTTCTTACAATGAGCAGTTCTTC.

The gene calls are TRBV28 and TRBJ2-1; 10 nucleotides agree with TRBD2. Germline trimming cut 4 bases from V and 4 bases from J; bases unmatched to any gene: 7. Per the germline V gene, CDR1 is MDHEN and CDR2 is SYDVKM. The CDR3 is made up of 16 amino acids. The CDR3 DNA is TGTGCCAGCAGTTCGCCGGGACTAGCGCATTACAATGAGCAGTTCTTC. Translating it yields CASSSPGLAHYNEQFF.

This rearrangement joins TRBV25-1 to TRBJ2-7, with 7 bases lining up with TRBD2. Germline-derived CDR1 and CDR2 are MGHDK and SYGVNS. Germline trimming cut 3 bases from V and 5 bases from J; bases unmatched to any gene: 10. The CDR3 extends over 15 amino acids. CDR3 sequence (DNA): TGTGCCAGCAGTGATCACGGGGGGTTGTCCGACGAGCAGTACTTC. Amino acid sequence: CASSDHGGLSDEQYF.